The T cell receptor (beta chain) described here comes from a study of early T cells in non-severe SARS-CoV-2 infection. The study, taken as a whole, reports: Clonotype matching in VDJdb favored anti-spike CD8 responses and did not capture private and CD4 specificities.

Via MiXCR, TCRdb re-called the 5' RACE reads, giving one row per CDR3 protein. The table records about 98,000 distinct CDR3 sequences, under 15% of them present only once. This clonotype was seen a handful of times. Its antigen is still unknown. V was clipped by 3 bases and J by 0 bases; unmatched bases: 4. Germline CDR1 reads LNHNV; CDR2 reads YYDKDF (reference sequence). The CDR3 runs to 16 residues. The sequencing input was whole blood. This sequence joins TRBV15 and TRBJ2-2; 7 nucleotides align to TRBD1. This receptor was obtained from an adult who was a healthcare worker with PCR-confirmed SARS-CoV-2 infection or an uninfected control (not recorded which). CDR3 nucleotides: TGTGCCACCAGCAGGGACAGGACCGCGAACACCGGGGAGCTGTTTTTT. This gives the protein CATSRDRTANTGELFF.